This T cell receptor (beta chain) was identified in a study of cytomegalovirus exposure and HLA in healthy donors (dated by TCRdb to about 2017). Background for the entire study: In an earlier analysis of 587 of the donors, approximately 260 Gb of sequence data and about 110 million unique TCR beta sequences from roughly 180 million T cells were reported. Among a few hundred genotyped donors of the cohort, an average of 235,054 unique TCR beta nucleotide sequences were sequenced per donor, around 18% of them non-productive. Donor age, sex, ethnicity and CMV serostatus were compiled together with the repertoire data. High-throughput TCR immunosequencing, statistical association of individual TCRs with disease status, and machine learning were combined to predict cytomegalovirus infection status. The study profiled the T cell repertoires of approximately 700 subjects by immunosequencing and related them to cytomegalovirus serostatus. Of the 350 to 400 genotyped donors, 65% to 90% fell in the genetic ancestry cluster associated with self-reported Caucasian donors. Along with the approximately 620-subject first cohort, a separate validation cohort of over a hundred different subjects was used. Rather than using new phenotypic data, the later analysis identified candidate immune exposures from TCR beta sequences and from how often those sequences occurred across donors. Genome-wide SNP genotypes for about 65% of the 666 donors were used in a later genetic analysis, which treated that subset as a discovery cohort. The aim of the study was to test whether cataloging public T cell receptors could identify signatures of past pathogen exposure. In a later analysis, previously published TCR beta repertoires from some 640 donors were re-analyzed and high-resolution HLA genotyping was added so that TCR occurrence patterns could be studied. Because of strong linkage in the cohort, roughly five DR-DQ haplotypes were treated as single units for association and clustering. An earlier analysis of approximately 630 of the donors applied high-throughput TCR beta sequencing to assess whether each TCR beta V gene segment acted as functional or pseudogenic. About 280 gigabases of sequencing data and approximately 80 million unique TCR sequences were included in an early release covering 550 to 650 HLA-typed donors. Every discovery cohort repertoire had been produced on one sequencing platform. Class I and class II HLA loci were covered by the typing at four-digit resolution. The number of donors typed differed by locus, with 629-630 for A, B, C, DRB1 and DQB1, 522 for DQA1, 600 to 610 for DPA1, and under 490 for DPB1.

The cohort comprised some 680 healthy bone marrow donors. All cohort members were sampled while nominally healthy, although unrecorded immune exposures were likely present. The donor tested CMV seronegative and was one of the 352 seronegative cohort members. Each donor provided a peripheral blood sample, and peripheral blood mononuclear cells were used for TCR beta sequencing. Genomic DNA extraction from the blood cell samples was performed with the Qiagen DNeasy Blood Extraction Kit. Library creation used the immunoSEQ multiplex PCR assay. A mixture of 60 forward primers for TCR Vbeta segments and 13 reverse primers for TCR Jbeta segments was used in the multiplex PCR. Amplification of the CDR3 region of rearranged TCR beta genes was performed with a multiplex PCR assay on genomic DNA. The amplified TCR beta libraries were sequenced on the Illumina HiSeq System as 87-base-pair reads. Under the source paper's analysis protocol: Across the 500 to 700 repertoires, a later analysis counted 78 million or so unique TCR beta chains, 9.5 million to 12 million of which were shared by at least two donors. Raw reads were error-corrected and collapsed into unique sequences with a nearest-neighbor algorithm that merged closely related sequences to remove PCR and sequencing errors. CDR3 sequences were aligned to IMGT reference sequences to assign V, D and J gene segments. For a sequence to be retained, at least a six-nucleotide match to both a V gene segment and a J gene segment was required. Rearrangements were called productive when the CDR3 lacked stop codons and stayed in frame with V and J; all others were non-productive. CDR3 was defined according to IMGT convention as the region running from the second conserved V-encoded cysteine to the conserved J-encoded phenylalanine. The earlier analysis of 500 to 650 of the donors excluded any sequence lacking an unambiguous match to a single V gene segment. An earlier analysis of fewer than 650 of the donors classified V segments as functional when productive rearrangements were above 56.7% and as segregating when the standard deviation between donors was above 5%. To diagnose cytomegalovirus status from the catalog of TCR beta chain sequences, a statistical classification framework was built. In a later analysis, TCR nucleotide sequences were compared against IMGT/GENE-DB human TR gene sequences so that V and J genes could be assigned. A later analysis assigned CDR3 sequences and most-parsimonious VDJ recombination scenarios with the TCRdist pipeline. In a later analysis, each TCR beta chain was defined by its CDR3 amino acid sequence together with its V-gene family, and reads without a unique V-gene family were excluded. As a way to deal with suspected cross-contamination and a sequencing artifact, a later analysis dropped over 550 nucleotide sequences that were highly shared and had low generation probability. A later analysis calculated a clonal expansion index for each public chain from normalized within-repertoire ranks of inferred template counts. In a later analysis, generation probabilities were computed using a VDJ recombination model fitted to out-of-frame rearrangements, and the results were checked against IGoR. In a later analysis, TCR-TCR, TCR-HLA and TCR-CMV co-occurrence was scored with hypergeometric tests, and a repertoire-size bias correction was applied to TCR pairs. To estimate false discovery rates, a later analysis permuted the HLA or CMV assignments 20 times. In a later analysis, co-occurring TCRs were grouped using DBSCAN, and TCRdist sequence similarity was added for clustering within HLA-allele-positive subsets. Co-occurrence clustering excluded repertoires with fewer than 30,000 or more than 120,000 public chains, plus five with anomalous nucleotide sharing. TCRdb's version of the immuneACCESS table is confined to in-frame rearrangements and falls short of the full clone set. An unresolved V gene accounts for under half of the shortfall where checked; the remainder is of unknown origin. V and J calls and clone size come straight from that table; D and trimming were deduced from the DNA. This sample has around 120,000 clones in its table, and more than 60% of those were observed once. The top ten clonotypes cover approximately 1.8% of the sample.

Remarks on this clone: It lacks a known antigen. No base quality information exists; no much larger clone differs at one position.

Sequences SEHNR (CDR1) and FQNEAQ (CDR2) are obtained from the germline V gene (reference sequence). Including the terminal cysteine and phenylalanine, the CDR3 comprises 14 residues. CDR3 DNA only is kept here, 42 bases in frame from base 1. The investigation overall reported the following: Because some donors lacked HLA typing at each locus, the association tests relied only on the typed subset. Three of the identified cytomegalovirus-associated TCR beta chains were confirmed in vitro to be specific for cytomegalovirus antigens. Cytomegalovirus status was reported to be diagnosed by the classifier with high specificity and sensitivity in both the original and validation cohorts. A later analysis associated approximately 17,000 TCR beta sequences with specific HLA alleles at a false discovery rate of 0.05. Correlated functional status among segregating V segments might be attributable to linkage disequilibrium, but an unknown experimental factor could not be ruled out. In a later genetic analysis, fewer N-insertions in productive TCRs were reported among donors in an Asian-associated ancestry cluster than the roughly 700-donor mean. Because counts were too low, more than 15 rarely observed V segments, including chromosome 9 orphons, were left out of the earlier analysis of approximately 580 of the donors. Compared with equally common non-associated chains, HLA-associated TCR beta chains in a later analysis were more clonally expanded and had lower generation probabilities. A later analysis reported that several top co-occurrence clusters appeared linked to parvovirus B19, influenza, CMV and Epstein-Barr virus. While some public TCRs were present in many individuals, most TCR sequences turned up only very rarely across donors. The authors suggested that the approach could potentially be generalized to other disease states and immunological phenotypes. In a later analysis, the rate of TCR association differed among HLA loci, with DRB1 alleles having the most associated TCRs and HLA-C alleles having the fewest. When HLA alleles, especially DR and DQ, strongly co-occurred, TCR associations were difficult to assign to individual alleles. In a later genetic analysis, a missense DCLRE1C variant was associated with V-gene and J-gene trimming of TCR beta chains, and the association was replicated in an independent cohort. Immune exposure information for the cohort was limited to CMV serostatus. Only TCR beta chains were sequenced in this cohort, and the absence of alpha or paired-chain data limited detectable features. A further reported finding was that TCR beta sequences accurately predicted the HLA-A and HLA-B alleles for most subjects in the first cohort. In an earlier analysis of roughly 500 of the donors, most TCR beta V segments appeared in productive rearrangements about 87% or about 30% of the time, broadly matching IMGT annotations. The presence/absence analyses assumed that sequencing depth was roughly uniform across donors, and that assumption may not be true. A cluster of highly shared sequence variants was judged likely to represent a technical artifact of the sequencing pipeline. In the study, approximately 160 TCR beta chains were listed as associated with cytomegalovirus. The 87-base-pair reads could not distinguish some IMGT-functional V segments, including TRBV6-2 and TRBV6-3, so those segments were excluded. Most CMV-associated TCR beta chains appeared to be HLA-restricted in a later analysis, and the HLA associations seemed to be driven largely by CMV exposure.

This chain joins TRBV7-9 to TRBJ2-5; the D gene is perhaps TRBD1, from 6 matching bases. The better agreement between TRBJ2-7 and the DNA end casts doubt on the J call. Sequencing input: PBMCs. This TCR was sampled from a woman aged 40 to 50 in good health and CMV-seronegative. The nucleotide sequence reads TGTGCCAGCAGTGACAGGTCAAGCTCCTACGAGCAGTACTTC. Its amino acids are CASSDRSSSYEQYF.